What follows are 3 T cell receptor beta chains derived from one specimen sequenced in a study of OX40 agonist ivuxolimab in advanced cancers. The table came from immunoSEQ multiplex PCR; TCRdb's copy has only in-frame clones and leaves some out. The sample includes about 13,000 clones, 55% to 75% of them seen just once. This material consisted of CD4+ or CD8+ T cells sorted from blood, taken in a trial of the OX40 agonist ivuxolimab. Source of these receptors: an adult with an advanced solid tumor such as melanoma, head and neck, liver or kidney cancer.

The rearrangement links TRBV7-7 to TRBJ2-7; 7 positions agree with TRBD2. This CDR3 spans 14 amino acids. Trimming at V came to 3 bases and at J to 5 bases, leaving 7 bases not matched to a gene. CDR1 and CDR2 from the germline V gene are SSHAT and FNYEAQ (reference sequence). CDR3 DNA: TGTGCCAGCAGCTTCGGGCAAGCGGGGAACGAGCAGTACTTC. Translating gives CASSFGQAGNEQYF. Looking up the rest from reference TRBV7-7 and TRBJ2-7 gives the full variable domain: GAGVSQSPRYKVTKRGQDVTLRCDPISSHATLYWYQQALGQGPEFLTYFNYEAQPDKSGLPSDRFSAERPEGSISTLTIQRTEQRDSAMYRCASSFGQAGNEQYFGPGTRLTVT.

Only a few counts were recorded for this clone. V and J are TRBV29-1 and TRBJ1-2; no clear D gene. Trimming cost V 7 bases and J 0 bases, with 12 bases left between them. The CDR3 runs 13 residues. Germline V gene lookup returns CDR1 SQVTM and CDR2 ANQGSEA. The chain's CDR3 is CSASDGPNYGYTF. CDR3 coding DNA: TGCAGCGCCTCGGACGGTCCTAACTATGGCTACACCTTC.

V is TRBV2 and J is TRBJ1-6; TRBD1 is a possible D gene (5 bases). Trimming took 6 bases from V and 0 from J, leaving 15 bases between them. Per the germline V gene, CDR1 is SNHLY and CDR2 is FYNNEI. The CDR3 runs 17 residues. The CDR3, as DNA: TGTGCCAGCAGGCCAACACAGGTCAGCTCCTATAATTCACCCCTCCACTTT. Its protein is CASRPTQVSSYNSPLHF. Supplemented by reference TRBV2 and TRBJ1-6, the full variable domain reads EPEVTQTPSHQVTQMGQEVILRCVPISNHLYFYWYRQILGQKVEFLVSFYNNEISEKSEIFDDQFSVERPDGSNFTLKIRSTKLEDSAMYFCASRPTQVSSYNSPLHFGNGTRLTVT.